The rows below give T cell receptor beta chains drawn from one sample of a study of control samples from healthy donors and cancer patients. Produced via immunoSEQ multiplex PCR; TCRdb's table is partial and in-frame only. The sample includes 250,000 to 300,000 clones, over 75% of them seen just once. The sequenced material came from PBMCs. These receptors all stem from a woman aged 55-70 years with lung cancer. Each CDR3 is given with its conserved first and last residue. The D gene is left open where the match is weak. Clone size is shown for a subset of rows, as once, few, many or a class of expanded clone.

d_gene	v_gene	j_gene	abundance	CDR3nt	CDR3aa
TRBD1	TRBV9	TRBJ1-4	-	TGTGCCAGCAGCGTGGGGACAGGTAATGAAAAACTGTTTTTT	CASSVGTGNEKLFF
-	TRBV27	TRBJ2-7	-	TGTGCCAGCAGTTTAGGCAGGAGCTCCTACGAGCAGTACTTC	CASSLGRSSYEQYF
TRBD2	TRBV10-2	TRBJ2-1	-	TGCGCCAGCAGTGTCGGCGGGAGAGGCGGTGAGCAGTTCTTC	CASSVGGRGGEQFF
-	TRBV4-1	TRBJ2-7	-	TGCGCCAGCAGCCAAGGGGGAAGGGTACATTACGAGCAGTACTTC	CASSQGGRVHYEQYF
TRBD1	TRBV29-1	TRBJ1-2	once	TGCAGCGTTGGAGGGGGCGGCTATGGCTACACCTTC	CSVGGGGYGYTF
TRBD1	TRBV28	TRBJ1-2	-	TGTGCCAGCAGTCCCGCAGGGGGCTCTGGCTACACCTTC	CASSPAGGSGYTF
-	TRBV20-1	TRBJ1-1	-	TGCAGTGCTAGAGGACAGACTGAAGCTTTCTTT	CSARGQTEAFF
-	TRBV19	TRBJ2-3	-	TGTGCCAGTACCGACCTGGGACCCAGCACAGATACGCAGTATTTT	CASTDLGPSTDTQYF
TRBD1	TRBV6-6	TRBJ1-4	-	TGTGCCAGCAGTAATTCGGACCGGGACAGTGAAGAAAAACTGTTTTTT	CASSNSDRDSEEKLFF
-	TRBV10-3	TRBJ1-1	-	TGTGCCATCAGTGGTCGGGTGGACACTGAAGCTTTCTTT	CAISGRVDTEAFF
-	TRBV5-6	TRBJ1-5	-	TGTGCCAGCAGCTTGCTGCGGGGTGACCAGCCCCAGCATTTT	CASSLLRGDQPQHF
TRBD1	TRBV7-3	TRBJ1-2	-	TGTGCCAGCAGCCCCGGCCTAAGACAGGGCTATGGCTACACCTTC	CASSPGLRQGYGYTF
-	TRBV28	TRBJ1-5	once	TGTGCCAGCAGATGGGGTTTTAGGAGTCAGCCCCAGCATTTT	CASRWGFRSQPQHF
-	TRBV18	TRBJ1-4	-	TGTGCCAGCTCACCTTCCACGCCCGGGGCGGGTGAAAAACTGTTTTTT	CASSPSTPGAGEKLFF
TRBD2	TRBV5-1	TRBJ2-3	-	TGCGCCAGCAGCGTAGACCCTAGCGGGGGTAGCACAGATACGCAGTATTTT	CASSVDPSGGSTDTQYF
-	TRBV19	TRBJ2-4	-	TGTGCCAGTAGTAACCCAGGGGACAAAAACATTCAGTACTTC	CASSNPGDKNIQYF
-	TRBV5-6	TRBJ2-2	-	TGTGCCAGCAGCTTCGCAGGGTTGATCGCCGGGGAGCTGTTTTTT	CASSFAGLIAGELFF
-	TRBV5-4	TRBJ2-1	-	TGTGCCAGCAGCTTGTCTAGCCACGACGGTGAGCAGTTCTTC	CASSLSSHDGEQFF
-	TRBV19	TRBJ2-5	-	TGTGCCAGTAGTATAGATCTGGGAGAGTCCCAAGAGACCCAGTACTTC	CASSIDLGESQETQYF
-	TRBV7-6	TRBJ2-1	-	TGTGCCAGCAGCTTACCCCCCGGGCCTGGACCCTTCAATGAGCAGTTCTTC	CASSLPPGPGPFNEQFF
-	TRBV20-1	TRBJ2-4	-	TGCAGTTGGGTGGCGTCAGACATTCAGTACTTC	CSWVASDIQYF
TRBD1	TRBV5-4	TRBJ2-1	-	TGTGCCAGCAGCCCTCCCGGGACAGGAGGCTACAATGAGCAGTTCTTC	CASSPPGTGGYNEQFF
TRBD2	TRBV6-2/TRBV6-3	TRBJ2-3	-	TGTGCCAGCAGTTACCCGGCTAGCGGGGGGCTCGTTGGCACAGATACGCAGTATTTT	CASSYPASGGLVGTDTQYF
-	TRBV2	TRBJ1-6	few	TGTGCCACCACAGCGGGCCTGGGGAATTCACCCCTCCACTTT	CATTAGLGNSPLHF
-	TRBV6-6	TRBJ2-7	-	TGTGCCAGCAGGCGCTCTTCCGGCGAGCAGTACTTC	CASRRSSGEQYF
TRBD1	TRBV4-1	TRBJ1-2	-	TGCGCCAGCAGCCAATCCCCGGGACAGGGACAGAACTATGGCTACACCTTC	CASSQSPGQGQNYGYTF
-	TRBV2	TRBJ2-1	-	TGTGCCAGCGTCCGGGGGATCACGGTGGACAATGAGCAGTTCTTC	CASVRGITVDNEQFF
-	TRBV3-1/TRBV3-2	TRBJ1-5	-	TGTGCCAGCAGCCCCGGGGCAGCTAATCAGCCCCAGCATTTT	CASSPGAANQPQHF
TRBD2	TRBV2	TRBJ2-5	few	TGTGCCAGCAGCGCGACCGGGACTAGCGGAGGGGGCCTACAAGAGACCCAGTACTTC	CASSATGTSGGGLQETQYF
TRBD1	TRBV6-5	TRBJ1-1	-	TGTGCCACCTACTACAGGGGAATGAACACTGAAGCTTTCTTT	CATYYRGMNTEAFF
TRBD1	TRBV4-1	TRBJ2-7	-	TGCGCCAGCAGCCAAATTGAGGGACAGGGGCAAACCGAGCAGTACTTC	CASSQIEGQGQTEQYF
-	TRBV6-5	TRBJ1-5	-	TGTGCCAGCAGTTACTCGCCAGGGCTGGGTCAGCCCCAGCATTTT	CASSYSPGLGQPQHF
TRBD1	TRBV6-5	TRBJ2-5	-	TGTGCCAGCAGGGAGGGACAGGTAATTATGGAGACCCAGTACTTC	CASREGQVIMETQYF
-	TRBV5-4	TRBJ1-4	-	TGTGCCAGCAGCTTGAAGCTGGACGGGAATGAAAAACTGTTTTTT	CASSLKLDGNEKLFF
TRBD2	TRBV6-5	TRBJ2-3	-	TGTGCCAGCAGTCGGGGGGGAACAGATACGCAGTATTTT	CASSRGGTDTQYF
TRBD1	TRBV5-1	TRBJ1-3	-	TGCGCCAGCAGTCCTCAGGGGGCTGGAAACACCATATATTTT	CASSPQGAGNTIYF
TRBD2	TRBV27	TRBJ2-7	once	TGTGCCAGCAGAGTCACGGGGGGTAACGAGCAGTACTTC	CASRVTGGNEQYF
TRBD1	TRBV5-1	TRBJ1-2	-	TGCGCCAGCAGCATACTCCCGGGACAGGGGGCGGCGGTCGACGGCTACACCTTC	CASSILPGQGAAVDGYTF
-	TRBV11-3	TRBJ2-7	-	TGTGCCAGCAGCTTACGAGGACAGTACGAGCAGTACTTC	CASSLRGQYEQYF
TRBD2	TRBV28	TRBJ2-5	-	TGTGCCAGCAGTTTAAGGACTAGCGATGGCCAAGAGACCCAGTACTTC	CASSLRTSDGQETQYF
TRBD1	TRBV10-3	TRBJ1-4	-	TGTGCCATCAGCCGAACAGGGGGCCAGAATGAAAAACTGTTTTTT	CAISRTGGQNEKLFF
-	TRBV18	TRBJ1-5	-	TGTGCCAGCTCAGCCGTGGGAGGGACGGATCAGCCCCAGCATTTT	CASSAVGGTDQPQHF
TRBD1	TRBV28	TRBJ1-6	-	TGTGCCAGCAGTGGGGGACAGTATAATTCACCCCTCCACTTT	CASSGGQYNSPLHF
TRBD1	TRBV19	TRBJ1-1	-	TGTGCCAGTAGCGCACAGGGGGCGAGCACTGAAGCTTTCTTT	CASSAQGASTEAFF
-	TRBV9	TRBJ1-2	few	TGTGCCAGCAGCGCAGGGGCTAACTATGGCTACACCTTC	CASSAGANYGYTF
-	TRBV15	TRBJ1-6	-	TGTGCCACCAGCAGAGCCCCACAGGGCTATAATTCACCCCTCCACTTT	CATSRAPQGYNSPLHF
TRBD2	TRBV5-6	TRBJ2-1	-	TGTGCCAGCACCCCGCGACTAGCGGACTACAATGAGCAGTTCTTC	CASTPRLADYNEQFF
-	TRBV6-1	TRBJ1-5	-	TGTGCCAGCAGTGAAGACTCTGCGACCCAGCATTTT	CASSEDSATQHF
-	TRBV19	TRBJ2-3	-	TGTGCCAGTGGCGATTATACGCAGTATTTT	CASGDYTQYF
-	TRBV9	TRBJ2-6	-	TGTGCCAGCAGCGCCGCCCCCGTTGGGGCCAACGTCCTGACTTTC	CASSAAPVGANVLTF
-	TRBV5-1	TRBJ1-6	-	TGCGCCAGCAGCTCACGGGACGGGGTCAATTCACCCCTCCACTTT	CASSSRDGVNSPLHF
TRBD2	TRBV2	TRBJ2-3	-	TGTGCCAGCAGTAAACTAGCGGGAGGGGCAGATACGCAGTATTTT	CASSKLAGGADTQYF
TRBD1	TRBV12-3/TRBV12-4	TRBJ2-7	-	TGTGCCAGCAGTTCGTGGGACAGGAACGAGCAGTACTTC	CASSSWDRNEQYF